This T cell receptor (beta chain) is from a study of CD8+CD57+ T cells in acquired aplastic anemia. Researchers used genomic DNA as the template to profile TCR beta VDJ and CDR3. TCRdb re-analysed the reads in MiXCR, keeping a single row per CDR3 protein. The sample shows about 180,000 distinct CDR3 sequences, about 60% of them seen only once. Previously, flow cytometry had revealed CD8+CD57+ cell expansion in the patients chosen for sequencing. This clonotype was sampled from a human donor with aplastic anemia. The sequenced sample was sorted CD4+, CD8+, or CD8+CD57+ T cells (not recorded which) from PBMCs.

DNA for the CDR3: TGTGCCATCAGTGAGGCGGGGACGGCAGATACGCAGTATTTT. It codes for CAISEAGTADTQYF. The V and J genes are TRBV10-3 and TRBJ2-3; TRBD2 is a possible D gene (6 bases). The length of the CDR3 is 14 residues. Germline V CDR1 and CDR2: ENHRY, SYGVKD. V was cut by 2 bases and J by 4 bases, with 10 bases left in between.